The 22 T cell receptor beta chains given below trace back to one sample, sequenced in a study of OX40 agonist ivuxolimab in advanced cancers. Only in-frame clones appear in the TCRdb table, and some are missing; sequencing was by immunoSEQ multiplex PCR. The sample shows roughly 100,000 clones, roughly 91% of them seen only once. The input for sequencing was CD4+ or CD8+ T cells sorted from blood, taken in a trial of the OX40 agonist ivuxolimab. The receptors here all came from an adult with an advanced solid tumor such as melanoma, head and neck, liver or kidney cancer.

The J gene is TRBJ1-2, the V gene TRBV5-6; D is uncertain. Germline lookup yields CDR1 SGHDT and CDR2 YYEEEE. V was shortened by 0 bases and J by 6 bases, with 9 bases between the two germline ends. This CDR3 has 13 amino acids. The CDR3 DNA sequence: TGTGCCAGCAGCTTGGCCGCGGGCGATGGCTACACCTTC. Protein: CASSLAAGDGYTF.

This clone was seen a few times. One junction end does not reproduce the germline sequence, and a read error may be involved. This sequence joins TRBV15 and TRBJ2-7; D perhaps matches TRBD2 (6 bases). Germline V gene data show CDR1 as LNHNV and CDR2 as YYDKDF (reference sequence). This CDR3 has 13 amino acids. In DNA, the CDR3 is TGTGCCACCAGCATGTTTGGAGGGGAGAAGGGACACTTC. Translated: CATSMFGGEKGHF.

In its sample, this clone was seen a few times. This CDR3 is also generated by other DNA sequences in the sample. The CDR3 is CASSLGLAGGNTGELFF. The DNA of the CDR3 is TGTGCCAGCAGCCTGGGACTAGCGGGAGGAAACACCGGGGAGCTGTTTTTT. The rearrangement links TRBV5-6 to TRBJ2-2; 15 nucleotides align to TRBD2. The CDR3 is 17 residues long. With 4 bases clipped from V and 2 bases from J, the junction kept 3 bases outside the gene matches. The germline CDR1 and CDR2 sequences are SGHDT and YYEEEE.

V usage is TRBV7-5 and J usage is TRBJ2-3; the DNA was not compared with TRBD1, the D call given in the table. TRBV7-5 is a pseudogene locus. CDR3 size: 15 residues. The CDR3 sequence is CARTNPWGITDTQYF. The CDR3 DNA follows: TGTGCCAGAACTAACCCGTGGGGCATCACAGATACGCAGTATTTT.

The chain is built from TRBV6-6 and TRBJ2-7, with a tentative D call TRBD2 (6 bases). Trimming pared 5 bases from V and 1 base from J, leaving 9 bases between. The germline CDR1 and CDR2 sequences are MNHNY and SVGAGI (reference sequence). CDR3 size: 13 residues. In DNA form, the CDR3 reads TGTGCCAGCAGTGGGACTTCTTCCTACGAGCAGTACTTC. As protein: CASSGTSSYEQYF.

CDR3 sequence: CASSLGVNTEAFF. In DNA, the CDR3 is TGTGCCAGCAGCTTAGGGGTCAACACTGAAGCTTTCTTT. This chain joins TRBV11-3 and TRBJ1-1; no reliable D call. CDR3 length: 13 amino acids. From germline, CDR1 is SGHNT and CDR2 YENEEA. Trimming removed 1 base from V and 2 bases from J, with 5 bases in between.

CDR3 nucleotides: TGTGCCTGGGGTTCGGCAGGAGAAAATGAAAAACTGTTTTTT. Translated, it gives CAWGSAGENEKLFF. This chain joins TRBV30 and TRBJ1-4; D not resolved. CDR1 and CDR2 (germline): GTSNPN, SVGIG (reference sequence). CDR3 length: 14 residues. Trimming stripped 5 bases from V and 5 bases from J, with 15 bases between.

The CDR3 loop reads CASSQGTGGNTIYF. The CDR3 coding sequence is TGTGCCAGCAGCCAAGGGACAGGCGGAAACACCATATATTTT. The chain employs TRBV7-9 and TRBJ1-3; 8 bases align to TRBD1. The CDR3 contains 14 residues. Germline V gives CDR1 SEHNR, CDR2 FQNEAQ (reference sequence). V lost 5 bases, J lost 4 bases, and 4 bases stayed unmatched.

V gene TRBV13 combines with J gene TRBJ2-4; D is undetermined. Trimming shortened V by 4 bases and J by 3 bases, and 10 bases separated the two germline ends. Germline V gene sequence: CDR1 PRHDT, CDR2 FYEKMQ (reference sequence). The CDR3 loop spans 14 amino acids. The CDR3 DNA reads TGTGCCAGCAGCTCCACCTGGGACAAAAACATTCAGTACTTC. Translated, it gives CASSSTWDKNIQYF.

Points on this clone: The junction departs from germline at one end; a sequencing error may be responsible. The gene calls are TRBV11-3 and TRBJ2-7; 7 bases are a match to TRBD2. Germline values: CDR1 SGHNT, CDR2 YENEEA. The CDR3 consists of 14 residues. The CDR3 DNA reads TGTGCCAGCAGCTGGGGGGGTGCCTCCCACGAGCAGTACTTC. It codes for CASSWGGASHEQYF.

V usage is TRBV29-1 and J usage is TRBJ1-1; D is unresolved. V lost 4 bases and J 0 bases, leaving 6 bases between the germline ends. Germline CDR1 is SQVTM and CDR2 is ANQGSEA. There are 12 residues in the CDR3. The CDR3 DNA sequence: TGCAGCGTTGGCCCGATGAACACTGAAGCTTTCTTT. This sequence encodes CSVGPMNTEAFF. The full variable domain, its missing parts supplied by reference TRBV29-1 and TRBJ1-1, is SAVISQKPSRDICQRGTSLTIQCQVDSQVTMMFWYRQQPGQSLTLIATANQGSEATYESGFVIDKFPISRPNLTFSTLTVSNMSPEDSSIYLCSVGPMNTEAFFGQGTRLTVV.

This rearrangement joins TRBV2 to TRBJ1-1; D may be TRBD1 (5 bases). Looked up from germline, CDR1 is SNHLY and CDR2 is FYNNEI. The CDR3 has 15 residues. Trimming shortened V by 6 bases and J by 3 bases, and 17 bases separated the two germline ends. The CDR3 sequence: CASRGLSTVYTEAFF. The CDR3 DNA sequence: TGTGCCAGCAGGGGCCTATCGACAGTTTACACTGAAGCTTTCTTT.

The J gene is TRBJ1-6, the V gene TRBV27; the match to TRBD1 covers 10 bases. With V trimmed by 6 bases and J by 10 bases, 3 bases remained unmatched. Germline V gives CDR1 MNHEY, CDR2 SMNVEV (reference sequence). The CDR3 loop spans 13 amino acids. Written as DNA, the CDR3 is TGTGCCAGCAGGGACAGGGGGGACTCACCCCTCCACTTT. It yields the protein CASRDRGDSPLHF.

The chain carries TRBV6-4 and TRBJ2-2; D is unresolved. The CDR3 sequence is 13 residues long. Between the trimmed V and J ends, which lost 4 bases and 1 base, there was a span of 4 bases. Germline values: CDR1 MRHNA, CDR2 SNTAGT. This chain's CDR3 is CASSAENTGELFF. The CDR3 DNA is TGTGCCAGCAGTGCAGAGAACACCGGGGAGCTGTTTTTT.

The chain uses TRBV7-2 and TRBJ1-6, with a tentative D call TRBD1 (5 bases). The CDR3 is 16 residues long. CDR1 and CDR2 (germline): SGHTA, FQGNSA. Between the trimmed V and J ends, which lost 2 bases and 0 bases, there was a span of 8 bases. The CDR3 nucleotides are TGTGCCAGCAGCTTACAGGGTAGCTCCTATAATTCACCCCTCCACTTT. Its protein is CASSLQGSSYNSPLHF.

This clone was observed a handful of times. This CDR3 reads CASSPDRDRYEQYF. Written as DNA, the CDR3 is TGTGCCAGCAGCCCCGACCGGGATCGGTACGAGCAGTACTTC. V is TRBV4-2 and J is TRBJ2-7; D might be TRBD2 (5 bases). This CDR3 region has 14 residues. Germline lookup yields CDR1 LGHNA and CDR2 YNFKEQ. The V and J ends lost 4 bases and 4 bases respectively, with 14 bases between them.

This clone was recorded many times. V and J are TRBV7-9 and TRBJ1-4; D ambiguous. In germline, CDR1 is SEHNR, CDR2 FQNEAQ (reference sequence). Trimming took off 5 bases at V and 8 bases at J, with 9 bases between the two ends. This CDR3 spans 12 amino acids. The CDR3 region has the DNA TGTGCCAGCAGCCGCGAAGGGGAAAAACTGTTTTTT. Translation: CASSREGEKLFF.

The V and J genes are TRBV4-2 and TRBJ1-1; maybe TRBD1 (5 bases). V dropped 5 bases and J dropped 1 base, with 11 bases sitting between them. The CDR3 has 14 amino acids. Germline CDR1 reads LGHNA; CDR2 reads YNFKEQ. The CDR3 nucleotides read TGTGCCAGCAGCGTTGACAGAAAGAACACTGAAGCTTTCTTT. Amino acids: CASSVDRKNTEAFF.

This chain links TRBV19 with TRBJ1-1; D uncertain. Germline V gives CDR1 LNHDA, CDR2 SQIVND (reference sequence). V gave up 3 bases and J gave up 5 bases, with 13 bases separating them. The CDR3 consists of 14 residues. The CDR3 DNA reads TGTGCCAGTAGTATGAGGGCCGGGAGTACTGAAGCTTTCTTT. Its protein product is CASSMRAGSTEAFF.

CDR3 in amino acids: CASSQVSLKGYEQYF. The CDR3 bases are TGTGCCAGCAGCCAAGTTTCTCTGAAGGGCTACGAGCAGTACTTC. The rearrangement joins TRBV14 to TRBJ2-7; D call uncertain. The CDR3 loop spans 15 amino acids. Germline V gene data show CDR1 as SGHDN and CDR2 as FVKESK. V lost 1 base, J lost 3 bases, and 13 bases lay in between.

This clone has just one count. The chain couples TRBV11-3 to TRBJ2-7; perhaps TRBD2 as D (5 bases). CDR3 length: 16 amino acids. CDR1 SGHNT and CDR2 YENEEA come from the germline V gene. Trimming cost V 0 bases and J 2 bases, with 14 bases left between them. The CDR3 is CASSLEGLAAAYEQYF. Written as DNA, the CDR3 is TGTGCCAGCAGCTTAGAAGGGCTAGCTGCCGCCTACGAGCAGTACTTC.

V gene TRBV5-4 combines with J gene TRBJ1-3; no clear D. This CDR3 has 14 residues. The V end was cut by 1 base, the J end by 4 bases, with 9 bases between. Germline V gene sequence: CDR1 SGHNT, CDR2 YYREEE (reference sequence). As DNA, the CDR3 is TGTGCCAGCAGCTTGTCGTTCAGGGGAAACACCATATATTTT. Translation gives CASSLSFRGNTIYF.